Below are 30 T cell receptor beta chains sequenced from a single sample in a study of identical twins. TCRdb re-derived calls from the 5' RACE reads in MiXCR, one entry per CDR3 protein. In the table there are nearly 200,000 distinct CDR3 sequences, about 16% of which are singletons. These data also featured in a second study, about T cells expressing NK-cell markers.

The sequencing input was CD8+ T cells sorted from blood. The receptors derive from a woman younger than 30 in good health.

This clonotype was recorded at least ten times. The genes are TRBV12-3 or TRBV12-4 and TRBJ2-1; D call uncertain. CDR3 length: 12 amino acids. Trimming removed 1 base at V and 8 bases at J, with 6 bases between. The CDR3 DNA reads as TGTGCCAGCAGTTTAGTCGTCCATGAGCAGTTCTTC. It specifies CASSLVVHEQFF.

Comments on this clonotype: A junction end diverges from the germline sequence, so it may reflect a read error. This chain links TRBV3-1 with TRBJ1-2; 7 bases are shared with TRBD1. The CDR3 contains 17 residues. Per germline, CDR1 LGHDT and CDR2 YNNKEL (reference sequence). In DNA, the CDR3 is TGTGCCACCAGCCAGAGAGACAGGGCGGATCCTTACTATGGCTACACCTTC. Amino acid sequence: CATSQRDRADPYYGYTF. The full variable domain, completed using reference TRBV3-1 and TRBJ1-2, is DTAVSQTPKYLVTQMGNDKSIKCEQNLGHDTMYWYKQDSKKFLKIMFSYNNKELIINETVPNRFSPKSPDKAHLNLHINSLELGDSAVYFCATSQRDRADPYYGYTFGSGTRLTVV.

The J gene is TRBJ2-3, the V gene TRBV20-1, with unresolved D. Trimming took 0 bases from V and 5 from J, leaving 27 bases between them. This CDR3 region has 19 residues. CDR1 DFQATT and CDR2 SNEGSKA come from the germline V gene (reference sequence). This CDR3 is CSARDISGPTLRAGDTQYF. In nucleotides, the CDR3 is TGCAGTGCTAGAGATATATCGGGCCCGACCCTTCGGGCAGGAGATACGCAGTATTTT.

The chain is built from TRBV7-9 and TRBJ2-5; tentative D call: TRBD1 (5 bases). Trimming cost V 5 bases and J 0 bases, with 10 bases left between them. The CDR3 runs to 14 residues. In germline, CDR1 is SEHNR, CDR2 FQNEAQ (reference sequence). The CDR3, as DNA: TGTGCCAGCAGCCGATCGGACAACCAAGAGACCCAGTACTTC. Its translation is CASSRSDNQETQYF.

The chain links TRBV6-1 to TRBJ2-2; a possible D gene is TRBD2 (6 bases). V was pared by 10 bases and J by 2 bases, with 14 bases between. CDR1 is MNHNS, CDR2 SASEGT, per germline. The CDR3 covers 14 residues. The CDR3: CATNIAENTGELFF. For the CDR3, the DNA is TGTGCCACTAATATAGCGGAAAACACCGGGGAGCTGTTTTTT.

This clonotype has more than one count but fewer than ten. This chain links TRBV7-9 with TRBJ2-3, with 8 bases matching TRBD1. CDR1 and CDR2 (germline): SEHNR, FQNEAQ (reference sequence). V lost 5 bases to trimming and J lost 4 bases; unmatched junction nucleotides: 5. The CDR3 consists of 14 residues. CDR3 residues: CASSPRTGPDTQYF. The DNA for the CDR3 is TGTGCCAGCAGCCCGAGGACAGGGCCAGATACGCAGTATTTT.

This clonotype was seen a handful of times. This sequence joins TRBV7-9 and TRBJ2-1; D unclear. In germline, CDR1 is SEHNR, CDR2 FQNEAQ (reference sequence). V was trimmed by 8 bases and J by 9 bases, leaving 11 bases between them. The CDR3 totals 11 residues. The CDR3 DNA is TGTGCCAGCGGCGCTTTTCTTGAGCAGTTCTTC. This translates into CASGAFLEQFF.

The chain links TRBV6-5 to TRBJ2-7; D remains unclear. The V end lost 0 bases, the J end lost 6 bases, and 15 bases lay between the germline ends. The CDR3 has 15 residues. The germline CDR1 and CDR2 sequences are MNHEY and SVGAGI. CDR3 in amino acids: CASSYSTGFPAEQYF. The CDR3, as DNA: TGTGCCAGCAGTTACTCGACCGGATTTCCGGCCGAGCAGTACTTC.

The table lists this clonotype with a few counts. This sequence joins TRBV7-9 and TRBJ1-5, with D perhaps TRBD1 (5 bases). The V gene's germline CDR1 is SEHNR and CDR2 FQNEAQ (reference sequence). This CDR3 is 13 amino acids long. V shed 6 bases and J shed 3 bases, with 9 bases lying between them. CDR3: CASRQDANQPQHF. The CDR3 bases are TGTGCCAGCAGACAGGACGCCAATCAGCCCCAGCATTTT. The full variable domain, its missing parts supplied by reference TRBV7-9 and TRBJ1-5, is DTGVSQNPRHKITKRGQNVTFRCDPISEHNRLYWYRQTLGQGPEFLTYFQNEAQLEKSRLLSDRFSAERPKGSFSTLEIQRTEQGDSAMYLCASRQDANQPQHFGDGTRLSIL.

This clonotype occurred a few times. The rearrangement uses TRBV7-9 and TRBJ2-7; D tentatively fits TRBD1 or TRBD2 (5 bases each). Trimming took 4 bases from V and 5 from J, leaving 12 bases between them. Germline-derived CDR1 and CDR2 are SEHNR and FQNEAQ (reference sequence). This CDR3 comprises 13 residues. The CDR3 sequence is CASSSYVGDEQYF. In DNA form, the CDR3 reads TGTGCCAGCAGCTCGTACGTGGGGGACGAGCAGTACTTC.

This clonotype was observed a handful of times. The chain recombines TRBV7-9 with TRBJ2-7, with 8 bases identical to TRBD1. CDR3 size: 15 residues. V lost 5 bases and J lost 2; bases outside the gene matches: 8. Looked up from germline, CDR1 is SEHNR and CDR2 is FQNEAQ (reference sequence). The CDR3 DNA sequence: TGTGCCAGCAGCACCTGGGACAGGTCTCCCTACGAGCAGTACTTC. Translation gives CASSTWDRSPYEQYF.

The chain recombines TRBV27 with TRBJ2-7, with D perhaps matching TRBD1 (6 bases). The CDR3 is 14 amino acids. Germline V gene lookup returns CDR1 MNHEY and CDR2 SMNVEV (reference sequence). V was shortened by 10 bases and J by 3 bases, with 19 bases between the two germline ends. The CDR3 bases are TGTGCCACCGCACTCTCGGGGACACTCTACGAGCAGTACTTC. Its protein product is CATALSGTLYEQYF.

This clonotype was detected a few times. This sequence joins TRBV11-2 and TRBJ1-1, with 7 bases aligning to TRBD1. The length of the CDR3 is 18 residues. The V gene end was trimmed by 4 bases and the J gene end by 0 bases; junction bases not matched to a gene: 14. The germline V gene encodes CDR1 SGHAT and CDR2 FQNNGV. CDR3 sequence reads: CASSSPAGAGGMNTEAFF. CDR3 coding DNA: TGTGCCAGCAGCTCCCCGGCGGGGGCAGGGGGGATGAACACTGAAGCTTTCTTT.

This clonotype was detected a few times. The chain links TRBV7-3 to TRBJ2-2; possibly TRBD1 or TRBD2 for D (5 bases each). The CDR3 extends over 14 amino acids. V was pared by 4 bases and J by 10 bases, with 16 bases between. CDR1 SGHTA and CDR2 FQGTGA come from the germline V gene. CDR3 loop: CASSSTGPQEELFF. CDR3 bases: TGTGCCAGCAGCTCCACGGGGCCCCAAGAGGAGCTGTTTTTT.

A few counts support this clonotype. The chain uses TRBV6-1 and TRBJ2-7; maybe TRBD2 (6 bases). From germline, CDR1 is MNHNS and CDR2 SASEGT. Trimming cost V 8 bases and J 2 bases, with 16 bases left between them. There are 14 residues in the CDR3. The CDR3 DNA follows: TGTGCCAGCGCGAAGGGACTCCCCACCTACGAGCAGTACTTC. Amino acid sequence: CASAKGLPTYEQYF.

This rearrangement joins TRBV10-3 to TRBJ2-1, with TRBD2 matching 8 bases. J gave up 7 bases and V 3 bases, and 14 bases lay outside the gene matches. The CDR3 contains 17 residues. Germline V gives CDR1 ENHRY, CDR2 SYGVKD. The CDR3 nucleotides are TGTGCCATCAGTGATCCGGGGGGAATTAGCGGGACAAATGAGCAGTTCTTC. Its translation is CAISDPGGISGTNEQFF.

This clonotype was seen many times. The chain joins TRBV12-3 or TRBV12-4 to TRBJ1-2; D perhaps matches TRBD1 (5 bases). The CDR3 has 12 amino acids. V lost 6 bases and J 4 bases, leaving 9 bases between the germline ends. CDR3 loop: CASSSGGYGYTF. CDR3 DNA: TGTGCCAGCAGCTCCGGGGGCTATGGCTACACCTTC.

In DNA form, the CDR3 reads TGCAGCGTTAATCCCCGGACAGGGGTCGGAGAGACCCAGTACTTC. Translated: CSVNPRTGVGETQYF. The chain uses TRBV29-1 and TRBJ2-5; TRBD1 matches at 9 bases. This CDR3 is built from 15 residues. Germline values: CDR1 SQVTM, CDR2 ANQGSEA. V lost 5 bases, J lost 4 bases, and 11 bases stayed unmatched.

The chain recombines TRBV6-5 with TRBJ2-7, with 9 nucleotides matching TRBD1. The length of the CDR3 is 16 residues. Trimming took 0 bases from V and 5 from J; bases not matched to a gene: 8. CDR1 is MNHEY, CDR2 SVGAGI, per germline. DNA for the CDR3: TGTGCCAGCAGTTACTCCCCCGGGACAGGGTATAACGAGCAGTACTTC. It translates to CASSYSPGTGYNEQYF.

This clonotype was found a few times. CDR3 residues: CSVIRNSPEEPTYEQYF. In DNA, the CDR3 is TGCAGCGTTATCAGGAATTCCCCCGAAGAGCCAACCTACGAGCAGTACTTC. The rearrangement links TRBV29-1 to TRBJ2-7; unclear D gene. The CDR3 has 17 amino acids. Per germline, CDR1 SQVTM and CDR2 ANQGSEA. With 5 bases removed from V and 2 bases from J, the gap between germline ends came to 25 bases.

The chain carries TRBV6-1 and TRBJ2-3; D possibly corresponds to TRBD2 (6 bases). The CDR3 is made up of 15 amino acids. Germline V lookup: CDR1 MNHNS, CDR2 SASEGT. Trimming cost V 6 bases and J 5 bases, with 18 bases left between them. CDR3 residues: CASSPGVGGGDTQYF. DNA for the CDR3: TGTGCCAGCAGCCCGGGAGTCGGCGGTGGAGATACGCAGTATTTT.

This clonotype has only a few counts. V and J are TRBV7-9 and TRBJ2-2, with 7 bases identical to TRBD1. This CDR3 is 13 amino acids long. With 5 bases clipped from V and 4 bases from J, the junction kept 1 base outside the gene matches. CDR1 is SEHNR, CDR2 FQNEAQ, per germline (reference sequence). The CDR3, as DNA: TGTGCCAGCAGCGGGACAGCCACCGGGGAGCTGTTTTTT. Its translation is CASSGTATGELFF.

The chain joins TRBV5-6 to TRBJ2-7; D uncertain. Germline CDR1 reads SGHDT; CDR2 reads YYEEEE. CDR3 length: 13 residues. The V gene lost 2 bases and the J gene lost 6 bases, with 12 bases spanning the gap. CDR3 nucleotide sequence: TGTGCCAGCAGCTTCCAGCCAGATTCCGAGCAGTACTTC. It encodes CASSFQPDSEQYF.

The V call is TRBV7-9, the J call TRBJ1-1; no reliable D call. The CDR3 has 15 amino acids. From germline, CDR1 is SEHNR and CDR2 FQNEAQ (reference sequence). Deletions cut 5 bases from V and 7 bases from J, with 20 bases between. Here the CDR3 reads CASSRPDGLGGEAFF. The CDR3 region has the DNA TGTGCCAGCAGCCGACCCGACGGATTAGGCGGTGAAGCTTTCTTT. The complete variable domain, with remaining parts taken from reference TRBV7-9 and TRBJ1-1, reads DTGVSQNPRHKITKRGQNVTFRCDPISEHNRLYWYRQTLGQGPEFLTYFQNEAQLEKSRLLSDRFSAERPKGSFSTLEIQRTEQGDSAMYLCASSRPDGLGGEAFFGQGTRLTVV.

The chain recombines TRBV6-5 with TRBJ2-7; perhaps TRBD2 as D (7 bases). Germline lookup yields CDR1 MNHEY and CDR2 SVGAGI. V was trimmed by 0 bases and J by 5 bases, leaving 17 bases between them. The CDR3 has 16 amino acids. The CDR3 loop reads CASSYSILRGGDEQYF. As DNA, the CDR3 is TGTGCCAGCAGTTACTCGATCTTGAGGGGGGGAGACGAGCAGTACTTC.

CDR3 DNA sequence: TGTGCCAGCTACGGGGCCTCAGGACTGCTCTCTGGGGCCAACGTCCTGACTTTC. As protein: CASYGASGLLSGANVLTF. The chain employs TRBV18 and TRBJ2-6, with D perhaps being TRBD1 or TRBD2 (5 bases each). The ends were cut back, 7 bases at V and 0 bases at J, with 19 bases in the middle. This CDR3 spans 18 amino acids. Germline lookup yields CDR1 KGHSH and CDR2 LQKENI.

CDR3 sequence (DNA): TGTGCCAGCAGCTTAACAGAGAACTACGAGCAGTACTTC. Residues: CASSLTENYEQYF. The V call is TRBV7-9, the J call TRBJ2-7, with D hard to call. V lost 2 bases to trimming and J lost 3 bases, with 8 bases between them. Germline lookup yields CDR1 SEHNR and CDR2 FQNEAQ (reference sequence). The CDR3 has 13 residues.

The chain recombines TRBV4-2 with TRBJ2-1; 8 nucleotides match TRBD2. J gave up 3 bases and V 0 bases, and 10 bases lay outside the gene matches. The CDR3 length is 18 residues. Germline CDR1 LGHNA, CDR2 YNFKEQ. The CDR3 here is CASSQDAVLAGYYNEQFF. The DNA of the CDR3 is TGTGCCAGCAGCCAAGACGCAGTGCTAGCGGGCTACTACAATGAGCAGTTCTTC.

The chain couples TRBV20-1 to TRBJ1-1; no firm D call. The ends were cut back, 6 bases at V and 6 bases at J, with 17 bases in the middle. CDR3 length: 13 amino acids. Germline CDR1 is DFQATT and CDR2 is SNEGSKA (reference sequence). The CDR3 sequence is CSAEWRGSAEAFF. CDR3 nucleotide sequence: TGCAGTGCGGAATGGAGAGGGAGCGCTGAAGCTTTCTTT.

This clonotype was counted a few times. This CDR3 reads CASSSRDGTEAFF. The CDR3 DNA reads TGTGCCAGCAGTTCCCGGGACGGCACTGAAGCTTTCTTT. The chain uses TRBV12-3 or TRBV12-4 and TRBJ1-1; tentative D call: TRBD1 (5 bases). The CDR3 loop spans 13 amino acids. With 4 bases removed from V and 4 bases from J, the gap between germline ends came to 10 bases.